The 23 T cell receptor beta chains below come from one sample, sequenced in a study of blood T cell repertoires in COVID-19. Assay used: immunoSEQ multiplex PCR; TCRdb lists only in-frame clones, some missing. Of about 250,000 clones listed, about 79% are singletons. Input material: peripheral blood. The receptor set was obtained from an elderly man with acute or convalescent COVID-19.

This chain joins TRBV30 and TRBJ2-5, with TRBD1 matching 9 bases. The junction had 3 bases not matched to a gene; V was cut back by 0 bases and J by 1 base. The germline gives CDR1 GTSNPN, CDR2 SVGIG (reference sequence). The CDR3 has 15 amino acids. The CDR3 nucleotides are TGTGCCTGGAGTGTAGGGACAGGGAGCCAAGAGACCCAGTACTTC. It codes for CAWSVGTGSQETQYF.

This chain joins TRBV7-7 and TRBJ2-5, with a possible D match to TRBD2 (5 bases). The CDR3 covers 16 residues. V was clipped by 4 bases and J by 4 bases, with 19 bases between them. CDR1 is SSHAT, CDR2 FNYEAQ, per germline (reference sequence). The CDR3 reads CASSSSLAPWGETQYF. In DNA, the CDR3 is TGTGCCAGCAGCTCCTCGCTAGCCCCCTGGGGAGAGACCCAGTACTTC.

DNA for the CDR3: TGTGCCAGCAGCTTTGGGACAGGTCCCGCCTACGAGCAGTACTTC. Its protein product is CASSFGTGPAYEQYF. The genes are TRBV7-3 and TRBJ2-7, with TRBD1 matching over 8 bases. Germline V gives CDR1 SGHTA, CDR2 FQGTGA. V lost 3 bases to trimming and J lost 2 bases; unmatched junction nucleotides: 6. This CDR3 is built from 15 residues.

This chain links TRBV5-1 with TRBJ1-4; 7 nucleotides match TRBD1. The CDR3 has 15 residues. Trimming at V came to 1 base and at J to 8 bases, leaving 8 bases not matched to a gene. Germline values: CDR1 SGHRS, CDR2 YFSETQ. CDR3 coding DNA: TGCGCCAGCAGCTTGCAGGGGGGTTCTGTAGAAAAACTGTTTTTT. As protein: CASSLQGGSVEKLFF. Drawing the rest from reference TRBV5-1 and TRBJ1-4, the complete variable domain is KAGVTQTPRYLIKTRGQQVTLSCSPISGHRSVSWYQQTPGQGLQFLFEYFSETQRNKGNFPGRFSGRQFSNSRSEMNVSTLELGDSALYLCASSLQGGSVEKLFFGSGTQLSVL.

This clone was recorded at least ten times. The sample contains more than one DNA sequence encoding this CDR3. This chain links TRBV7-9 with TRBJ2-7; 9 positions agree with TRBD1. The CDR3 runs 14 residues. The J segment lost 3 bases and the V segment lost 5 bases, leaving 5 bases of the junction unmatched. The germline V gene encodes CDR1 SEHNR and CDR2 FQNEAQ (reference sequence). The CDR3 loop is CASSLGQGIYEQYF. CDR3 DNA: TGTGCCAGCAGCCTTGGACAGGGGATCTACGAGCAGTACTTC.

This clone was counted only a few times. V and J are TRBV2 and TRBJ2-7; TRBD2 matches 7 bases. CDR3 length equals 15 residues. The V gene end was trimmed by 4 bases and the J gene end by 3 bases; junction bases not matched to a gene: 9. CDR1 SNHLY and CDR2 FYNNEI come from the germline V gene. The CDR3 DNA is TGTGCCAGCAGTGGGCAGGGCGGGGGTTACTACGAGCAGTACTTC. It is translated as CASSGQGGGYYEQYF.

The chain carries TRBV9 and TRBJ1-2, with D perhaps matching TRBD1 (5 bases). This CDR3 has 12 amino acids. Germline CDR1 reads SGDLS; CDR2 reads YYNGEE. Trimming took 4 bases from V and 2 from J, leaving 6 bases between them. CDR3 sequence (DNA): TGTGCCAGCAGCCAGGGAAACTATGGCTACACCTTC. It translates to CASSQGNYGYTF. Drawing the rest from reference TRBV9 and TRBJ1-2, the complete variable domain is DSGVTQTPKHLITATGQRVTLRCSPRSGDLSVYWYQQSLDQGLQFLIQYYNGEERAKGNILERFSAQQFPDLHSELNLSSLELGDSALYFCASSQGNYGYTFGSGTRLTVV.

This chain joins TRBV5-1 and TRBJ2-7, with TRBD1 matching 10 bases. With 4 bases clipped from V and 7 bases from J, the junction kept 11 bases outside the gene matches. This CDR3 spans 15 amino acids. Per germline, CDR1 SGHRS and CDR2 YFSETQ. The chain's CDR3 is CASSLSSGQGREQYF. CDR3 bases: TGCGCCAGCAGCCTTTCTTCGGGACAGGGGAGAGAGCAGTACTTC.

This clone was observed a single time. The CDR3 coding sequence is TGTGCCAGCAGCTCCCTGACAGGTAGAAACACCATATATTTT. Translation: CASSSLTGRNTIYF. The chain links TRBV11-2 to TRBJ1-3; maybe TRBD1 (6 bases). V dropped 4 bases and J dropped 5 bases, with 12 bases sitting between them. From germline, CDR1 is SGHAT and CDR2 FQNNGV. CDR3 length: 14 amino acids.

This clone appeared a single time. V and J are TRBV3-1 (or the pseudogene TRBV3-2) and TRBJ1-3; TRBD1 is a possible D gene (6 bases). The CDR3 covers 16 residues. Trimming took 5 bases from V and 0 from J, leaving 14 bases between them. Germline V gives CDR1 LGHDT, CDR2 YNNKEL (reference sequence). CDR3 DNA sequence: TGTGCCAGCAGCAAAGGGGGGGGCCTCTCTGGAAACACCATATATTTT. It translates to CASSKGGGLSGNTIYF.

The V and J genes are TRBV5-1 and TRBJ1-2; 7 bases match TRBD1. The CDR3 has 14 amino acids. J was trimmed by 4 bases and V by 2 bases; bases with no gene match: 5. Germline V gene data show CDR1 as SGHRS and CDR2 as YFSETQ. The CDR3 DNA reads TGCGCCAGCAGCTTTGGACAGGACTTCTATGGCTACACCTTC. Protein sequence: CASSFGQDFYGYTF.

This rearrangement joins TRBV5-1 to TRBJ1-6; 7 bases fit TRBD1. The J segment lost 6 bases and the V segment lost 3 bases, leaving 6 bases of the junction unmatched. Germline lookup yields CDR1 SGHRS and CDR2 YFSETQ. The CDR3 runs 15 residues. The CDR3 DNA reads TGCGCCAGCAGCTCCGTTACAGGGGTTAATTCACCCCTCCACTTT. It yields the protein CASSSVTGVNSPLHF.

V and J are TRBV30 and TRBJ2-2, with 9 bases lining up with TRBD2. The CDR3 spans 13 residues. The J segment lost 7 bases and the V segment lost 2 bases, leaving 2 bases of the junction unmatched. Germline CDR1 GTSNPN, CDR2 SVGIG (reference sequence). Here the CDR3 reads CAWSRSGSGELFF. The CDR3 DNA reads TGTGCCTGGAGTCGTAGCGGGAGCGGGGAGCTGTTTTTT.

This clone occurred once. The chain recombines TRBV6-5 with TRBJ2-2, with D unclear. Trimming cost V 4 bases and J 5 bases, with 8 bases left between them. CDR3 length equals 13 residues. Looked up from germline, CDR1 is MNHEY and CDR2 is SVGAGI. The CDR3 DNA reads TGTGCCAGCAGTTCTCAGGTGACCGGGGAGCTGTTTTTT. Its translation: CASSSQVTGELFF.

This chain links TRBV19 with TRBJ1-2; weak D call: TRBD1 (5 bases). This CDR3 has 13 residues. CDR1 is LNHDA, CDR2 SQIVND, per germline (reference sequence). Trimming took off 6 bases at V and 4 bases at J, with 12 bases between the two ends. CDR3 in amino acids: CASRAGTPYGYTF. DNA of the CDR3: TGTGCCAGTAGGGCCGGGACTCCCTATGGCTACACCTTC.

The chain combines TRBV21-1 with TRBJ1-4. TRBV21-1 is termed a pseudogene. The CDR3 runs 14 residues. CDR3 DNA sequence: TGTGCCAGCTTCGATTCGACAGCGGGGGAAAAACTGTTTTTT. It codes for CASFDSTAGEKLFF.

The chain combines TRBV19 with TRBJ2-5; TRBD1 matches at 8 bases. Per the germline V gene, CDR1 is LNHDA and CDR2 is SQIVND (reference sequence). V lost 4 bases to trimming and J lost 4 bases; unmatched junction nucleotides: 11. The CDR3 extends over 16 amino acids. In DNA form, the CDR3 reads TGTGCCAGTAGTAGGTTGAGGACAGGGTTATTAGAGACCCAGTACTTC. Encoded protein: CASSRLRTGLLETQYF.

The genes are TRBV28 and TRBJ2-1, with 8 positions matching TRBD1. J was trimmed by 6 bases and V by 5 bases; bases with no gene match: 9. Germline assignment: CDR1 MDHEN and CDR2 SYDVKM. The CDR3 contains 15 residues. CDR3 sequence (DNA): TGTGCCAGCAGTGCCAGACAGGGGCTCGGCAATGAGCAGTTCTTC. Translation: CASSARQGLGNEQFF.

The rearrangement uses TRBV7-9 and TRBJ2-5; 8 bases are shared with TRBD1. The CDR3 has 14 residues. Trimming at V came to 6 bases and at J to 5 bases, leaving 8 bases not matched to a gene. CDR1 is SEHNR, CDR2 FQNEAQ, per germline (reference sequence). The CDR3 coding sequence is TGTGCCAGCAGTCTGAGCCGGGACAGGGAGACCCAGTACTTC. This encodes CASSLSRDRETQYF.

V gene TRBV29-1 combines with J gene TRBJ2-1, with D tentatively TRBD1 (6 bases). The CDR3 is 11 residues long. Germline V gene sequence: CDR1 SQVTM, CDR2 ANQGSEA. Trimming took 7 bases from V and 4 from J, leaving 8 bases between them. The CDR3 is CSADRYNEQFF. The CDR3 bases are TGCAGCGCGGACAGATACAATGAGCAGTTCTTC.

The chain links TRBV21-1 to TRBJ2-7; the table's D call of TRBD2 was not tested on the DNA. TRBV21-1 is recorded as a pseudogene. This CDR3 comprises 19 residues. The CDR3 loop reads CASSPLGELAAINANEQYF. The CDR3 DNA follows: TGTGCCAGCAGTCCATTGGGGGAACTAGCGGCTATTAACGCCAACGAGCAGTACTTC.

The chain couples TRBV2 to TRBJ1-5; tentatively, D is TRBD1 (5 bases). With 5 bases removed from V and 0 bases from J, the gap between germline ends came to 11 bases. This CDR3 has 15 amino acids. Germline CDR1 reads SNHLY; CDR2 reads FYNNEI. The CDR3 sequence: CASSSRQTSNQPQHF. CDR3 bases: TGTGCCAGCAGTTCAAGACAGACTAGCAATCAGCCCCAGCATTTT.

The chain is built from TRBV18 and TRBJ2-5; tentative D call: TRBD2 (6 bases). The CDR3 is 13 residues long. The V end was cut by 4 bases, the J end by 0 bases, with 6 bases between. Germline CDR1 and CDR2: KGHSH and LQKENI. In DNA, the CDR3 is TGTGCCAGCTCACGGGACTACCAAGAGACCCAGTACTTC. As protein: CASSRDYQETQYF.